Listed below are T cell receptor beta chains from one sample, sequenced in a study of technical replicates of blood from a few donors. Profiled with immunoSEQ multiplex PCR; TCRdb holds only in-frame clones, not every one. In the table there are 55,000 to 65,000 clones, just over 90% of which are singletons. Sequencing was carried out using PBMCs. The source is a human donor in good health. Some clones in this sample may be carry-over from other donors' samples. The CDR3 runs from the conserved cysteine through the conserved F or W. A D gene is named only where the DNA matches it firmly. Expanded clones get a size class; other rows say once, few or many, or leave the size out.

TRBJ1-5,-,TRBV27,-,TGTGCCAGCAGTTCCATCCGGGACAATCAGCCCCAGCATTTT,CASSSIRDNQPQHF
TRBJ2-2,-,TRBV15,TRBD2,TGTGCCACCAGCAGAGGACTAGCGGGAGCACGGGGAGGGGAGCTGTTTTTT,CATSRGLAGARGGELFF
TRBJ2-3,-,TRBV28,-,TGTGCCAGCAGGCAGGGAACCACAGATACGCAGTATTTT,CASRQGTTDTQYF
TRBJ1-3,once,TRBV6-1,-,TGTGCCAGCAGTATTCGGGAGGCGGGAAACACCATATATTTT,CASSIREAGNTIYF
TRBJ2-5,-,TRBV7-8,-,TGTGCCAGCAGCCCGATTCGGGTGCTTGGAGGGAAAGAGACCCAGTACTTC,CASSPIRVLGGKETQYF
TRBJ2-5,-,TRBV7-8,TRBD1,TGTGCCAGCAGCTTAATAGTGGGACAGGGGGGCCCCCAGTACTTC,CASSLIVGQGGPQYF
TRBJ2-3,-,TRBV2,TRBD2,TGTGCCAGCAGTGCCCAAGGGCGCGGGAGTAGGGCAGATACGCAGTATTTT,CASSAQGRGSRADTQYF
TRBJ2-1,-,TRBV19,-,TGTGCCAGTACGGGTAGCTGGGACAATGAGCAGTTCTTC,CASTGSWDNEQFF
TRBJ2-2,-,TRBV7-9,TRBD1,TGTGCCAGCAGCCCAGGGGGAACCGGGGAGCTGTTTTTT,CASSPGGTGELFF
TRBJ2-5,-,TRBV10-3,-,TGTGCCATCAGTGTCGGCCTAGCCCTCGAGACCCAGTACTTC,CAISVGLALETQYF
TRBJ2-1,-,TRBV7-9,TRBD2,TGTGCCAGCAGCTTAGTTGGGACTAGCTCCTACAATGAGCAGTTCTTC,CASSLVGTSSYNEQFF
TRBJ2-7,-,TRBV4-1,TRBD1,TGCGCCAGCAGCCCAACGGGACAGGGGGCAGGCGAGCAGTACTTC,CASSPTGQGAGEQYF
TRBJ2-2,once,TRBV5-1,-,TGCGCCAGCAGCGCCGGGATTAGGCACAACACCGGGGAGCTGTTTTTT,CASSAGIRHNTGELFF
TRBJ2-3,-,TRBV28,TRBD2,TGTGCCAGCAGTTCCGCTTCCGGGACTAGCGGGGGGAGAGATACGCAGTATTTT,CASSSASGTSGGRDTQYF
TRBJ2-5,-,TRBV6-6,TRBD1,TGTGCCAGCAGAATGGGACAGGGGCAAGAGACCCAGTACTTC,CASRMGQGQETQYF
TRBJ2-2,-,TRBV7-2,-,TGTGCCAGCAGAACCAGTTACGCTTCCACCGGGGAGCTGTTTTTT,CASRTSYASTGELFF
TRBJ1-2,-,TRBV18,-,TGTGCCAGCTCACCCCCGACTTCTGACTATGGCTACACCTTC,CASSPPTSDYGYTF
TRBJ2-1,-,TRBV2,-,TGTGCCAGCAGTGATATAGCCTCCTACAATGAGCAGTTCTTC,CASSDIASYNEQFF
TRBJ2-3,-,TRBV4-3,TRBD2,TGCGCCAGCAGCCAGGCGGGGAAAGCGGGAACAGATACGCAGTATTTT,CASSQAGKAGTDTQYF
TRBJ2-7,-,TRBV7-2,-,TGTGCCAGCAGCTTAGGTGGGGCCGCCTACGAGCAGTACTTC,CASSLGGAAYEQYF
TRBJ2-7,-,TRBV4-1,TRBD2,TGCGCCAGCAGTGGGAGCGGGGGATACCAATACGAGCAGTACTTC,CASSGSGGYQYEQYF
TRBJ1-5,-,TRBV19,-,TGTGCCAGTAGCAAGAACCTCATGGGCTCAGGGTTTCAGCCCCAGCATTTT,CASSKNLMGSGFQPQHF
TRBJ2-3,-,TRBV20-1,TRBD2,TGCAGTGCTCAACCGGGAGGTACGCAGTATTTT,CSAQPGGTQYF
TRBJ1-1,few,TRBV7-2,-,TGTGCCAGCAGCTTAAATATCCGGAACACTGAAGCTTTCTTT,CASSLNIRNTEAFF
TRBJ1-1,-,TRBV2,TRBD1,TGTGCCAGCAGGATAACAGGGGTTGGCACTGAAGCTTTCTTT,CASRITGVGTEAFF
TRBJ1-1,-,TRBV18,-,TGTGCCAGCTCACCCAGTACGGGGAACACTGAAGCTTTCTTT,CASSPSTGNTEAFF
TRBJ1-3,few,TRBV28,TRBD1,TGTGCCAGCAGTCCCCGGGGCAGGGGGCGAGGAGGGAACACCATATATTTT,CASSPRGRGRGGNTIYF
TRBJ2-7,-,TRBV27,TRBD2,TGTGCCAGCAGTTCAATAGCGGGAGGAACCTACGAGCAGTACTTC,CASSSIAGGTYEQYF
TRBJ1-2,-,TRBV6-5,TRBD1,TGTGCCAGCAGTGCAGACAGGGGCTATGGCTACACCTTC,CASSADRGYGYTF
TRBJ2-5,-,TRBV5-4,-,TGTGCCAGCAGCTTGGGACTGGAACAAGAGACCCAGTACTTC,CASSLGLEQETQYF
TRBJ2-2,few,TRBV30,-,TGTGCCTGGAGTGTACCGGGAGCCGGGGAGCTGTTTTTT,CAWSVPGAGELFF
TRBJ1-1,-,TRBV6-5,-,TGTGCCAGCACCCAATCCCGACAAGCCGTTGTAGCTTTCTTT,CASTQSRQAVVAFF
TRBJ1-1,-,TRBV10-3,-,TGTGCCATCAGTAGCGACCGGAACACTGAAGCTTTCTTT,CAISSDRNTEAFF
TRBJ2-4,-,TRBV6-6,TRBD1,TGTGCCAGCTTTGCCGGGACAGGGTATAACATTCAGTACTTC,CASFAGTGYNIQYF
TRBJ1-1,-,TRBV9,-,TGTGCCAGCAGCGCCGGGGGGTCGACGAACACTGAAGCTTTCTTT,CASSAGGSTNTEAFF
TRBJ2-7,-,TRBV7-9,-,TGTGCCAGCAGCCCTGGCGGGCGGTTGAGCTCCTACGAGCAGTACTTC,CASSPGGRLSSYEQYF
TRBJ2-5,-,TRBV6-5,TRBD1,TGTGCCAGCAGCCCCACTGGACAGGCGAGGGAGACCCAGTACTTC,CASSPTGQARETQYF
TRBJ2-7,-,TRBV6-5,-,TGTGCCAGCAGTTACTCGACGCAGGGCTCCCTCGAGCAGTACTTC,CASSYSTQGSLEQYF
TRBJ1-6,-,TRBV5-1,TRBD1,TGCGCCAGCAGCTTGGAGGGACAGGGGAATTCACCCCTCCACTTT,CASSLEGQGNSPLHF
TRBJ2-3,-,TRBV9,TRBD1,TGTGCCAGCAGCCGCGGCCCGACAGGGAGCTCAGATACGCAGTATTTT,CASSRGPTGSSDTQYF
TRBJ2-4,-,TRBV19,-,TGTGCCAGTAGTCCGCAGGGGGCCAAAAACATTCAGTACTTC,CASSPQGAKNIQYF
TRBJ2-1,-,TRBV2,TRBD2,TGTGCCAGCAGTTCACCTAGCGGGAAGCAGTTCTTC,CASSSPSGKQFF
TRBJ1-2,-,TRBV5-6,-,TGTGCCAGCAGCTTCACGGGGGAAGGCTACACCTTC,CASSFTGEGYTF
TRBJ1-2,-,TRBV7-9,TRBD1,TGTGCCAGCAGCCAAGGACAGGGGGCCGATGGCTACACCTTC,CASSQGQGADGYTF
TRBJ2-7,medium-sized,TRBV11-2,-,TGTGCCAGCAGCTTTCGGGACATCTCCTACGAGCAGTACTTC,CASSFRDISYEQYF
TRBJ2-7,-,TRBV18,TRBD2,TGTGCCAGCTCACCCCCCAATTTAGCGGGGGGGTACGAGCAGTACTTC,CASSPPNLAGGYEQYF
TRBJ2-2,-,TRBV4-3,TRBD1,TGCGCCAGCAGCCAAGATCGAACAGGGGACACCGGGGAGCTGTTTTTT,CASSQDRTGDTGELFF
TRBJ2-1,-,TRBV29-1,TRBD2,TGCAGCGTGGAGAGGAAGGGGACTAGCGGGAGTGGTGAGCAGTTCTTC,CSVERKGTSGSGEQFF
TRBJ1-4,-,TRBV4-1,-,TGCGCCAGCAGCCAAGGCCCTGGGAGGTCATTGGGTGAAAAACTGTTTTTT,CASSQGPGRSLGEKLFF
TRBJ1-5,-,TRBV15,TRBD1,TGTGCCACCAGCAGAGGACAGGGGAGCAATCAGCCCCAGCATTTT,CATSRGQGSNQPQHF
TRBJ2-3,-,TRBV7-2,TRBD2,TGTGCCAGCAGTCTCACTAGCGGGGGGGCCAGAGATACGCAGTATTTT,CASSLTSGGARDTQYF
TRBJ1-1,-,TRBV10-3,-,TGTGCCATCAATAGGGACACAATGAACACTGAAGCTTTCTTT,CAINRDTMNTEAFF
TRBJ2-3,-,TRBV10-1,-,TGCGCCAGCCCCCGGGACAAGATCACAGATACGCAGTATTTT,CASPRDKITDTQYF
TRBJ1-2,-,TRBV6-5,-,TGTGCCAGCCATGGCCGGACTCTAAGCTATGGCTACACCTTC,CASHGRTLSYGYTF
TRBJ2-1,-,TRBV30,-,TGTGCCTGGAGGAGGGGGACCTACAATGAGCAGTTCTTC,CAWRRGTYNEQFF
TRBJ2-6,-,TRBV5-1,-,TGCGCCAGCAGCCCAGACTCTGGGGCCAACGTCCTGACTTTC,CASSPDSGANVLTF